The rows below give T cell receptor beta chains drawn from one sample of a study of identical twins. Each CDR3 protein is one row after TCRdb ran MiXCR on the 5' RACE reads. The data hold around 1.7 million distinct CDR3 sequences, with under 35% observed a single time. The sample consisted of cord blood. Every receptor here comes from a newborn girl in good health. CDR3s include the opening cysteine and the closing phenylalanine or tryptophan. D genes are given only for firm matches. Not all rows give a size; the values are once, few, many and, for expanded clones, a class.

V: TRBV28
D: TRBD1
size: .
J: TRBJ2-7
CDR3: CASTRQGLTYEQYF
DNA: TGTGCCAGCACCAGACAGGGTTTGACCTACGAGCAGTACTTC

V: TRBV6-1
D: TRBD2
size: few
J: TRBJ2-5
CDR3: CASSEPRRTSGSNDEQYF
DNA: TGTGCCAGCAGTGAACCACGGAGGACTAGCGGGAGTAACGATGAGCAGTACTTC

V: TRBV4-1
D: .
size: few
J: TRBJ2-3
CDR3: CASSQVTLATDTQYF
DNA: TGCGCCAGCAGCCAAGTAACACTAGCAACAGATACGCAGTATTTT

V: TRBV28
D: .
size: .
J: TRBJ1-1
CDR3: CASSLAGSYEAFF
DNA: TGTGCCAGCAGTCTAGCCGGGAGCTATGAAGCTTTCTTT

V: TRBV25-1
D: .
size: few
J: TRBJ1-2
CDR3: CASPRDSPGPRYGYTF
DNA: TGTGCCAGCCCCCGGGACTCCCCGGGACCTCGCTATGGCTACACCTTC

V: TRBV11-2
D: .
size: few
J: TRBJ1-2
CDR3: CASSLGPRGKYGYTF
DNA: TGTGCCAGCAGTTTAGGACCCCGGGGGAAGTATGGCTACACCTTC

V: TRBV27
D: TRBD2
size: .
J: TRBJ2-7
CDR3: CVSSESGNTYEQYF
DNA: TGTGTCAGCAGTGAGAGCGGGAACACCTACGAGCAGTACTTC

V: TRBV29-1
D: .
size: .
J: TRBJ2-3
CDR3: CSVDDGLDWGGGPPTTQYF
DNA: TGCAGCGTTGACGACGGGTTAGACTGGGGCGGGGGCCCACCCACGACGCAGTATTTT

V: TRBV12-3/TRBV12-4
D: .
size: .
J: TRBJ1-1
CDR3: CASSFQDGNTEAFF
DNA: TGTGCCAGCAGCTTCCAGGACGGGAACACTGAAGCTTTCTTT

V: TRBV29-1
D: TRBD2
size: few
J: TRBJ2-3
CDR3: CSVEGERGVTDTQYF
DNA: TGCAGCGTTGAAGGGGAGCGGGGGGTCACAGATACGCAGTATTTT

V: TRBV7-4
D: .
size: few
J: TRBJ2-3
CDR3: CASSYQTDTQYF
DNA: TGTGCCAGCAGCTACCAGACAGATACGCAGTATTTT

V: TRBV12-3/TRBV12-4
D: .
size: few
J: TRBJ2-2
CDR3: CASGRLHTGELFF
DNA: TGTGCCAGCGGTAGGCTCCACACCGGGGAGCTGTTTTTT

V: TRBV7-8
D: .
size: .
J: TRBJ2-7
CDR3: CASSLIQRAPYEQYF
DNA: TGTGCCAGCAGCTTGATCCAGCGGGCTCCCTACGAGCAGTACTTC

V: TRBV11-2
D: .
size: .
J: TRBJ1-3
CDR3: CASSLFRFGRGTGDDSGNTVYF
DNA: .

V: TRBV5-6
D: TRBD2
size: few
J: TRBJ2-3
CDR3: CASSLSLADSTDTQYF
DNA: TGTGCCAGCAGCTTGAGTCTAGCGGACTCCACAGATACGCAGTATTTT

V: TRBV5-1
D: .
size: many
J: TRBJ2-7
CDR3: CASSQPHSYEQYF
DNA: TGCGCCAGCAGCCAGCCTCACTCCTACGAGCAGTACTTC

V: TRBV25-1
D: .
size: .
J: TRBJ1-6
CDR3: CASSESRDNSPLHF
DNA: TGTGCCAGCAGTGAATCCAGGGATAATTCACCCCTCCACTTT

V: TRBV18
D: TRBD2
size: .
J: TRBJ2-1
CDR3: CASSPLAGGPSSSYNEQFF
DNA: TGTGCCAGCTCACCACTAGCGGGAGGGCCCTCGAGCTCCTACAATGAGCAGTTCTTC

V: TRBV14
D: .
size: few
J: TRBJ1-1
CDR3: CASSQMSGNTEAFF
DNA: TGTGCCAGCAGCCAAATGTCCGGGAACACTGAAGCTTTCTTT

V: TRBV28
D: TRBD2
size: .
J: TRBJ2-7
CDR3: CASSSYSGRSYNEQYF
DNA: TGTGCCAGCAGTTCCTATAGCGGGAGGAGCTACAATGAGCAGTACTTC

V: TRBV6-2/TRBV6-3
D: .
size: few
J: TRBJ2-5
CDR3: CASSYRILSYNEQYF
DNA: TGTGCCAGCAGTTACAGGATACTCTCCTACAATGAGCAGTACTTC

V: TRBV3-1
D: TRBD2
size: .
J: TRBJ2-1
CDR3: CASSQGPIAGGTLSNGQFF
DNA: TGTGCCAGCAGCCAAGGGCCAATAGCGGGGGGAACTTTATCCAATGGGCAGTTCTTC

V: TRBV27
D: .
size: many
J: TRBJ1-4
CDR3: CASGREKLFF
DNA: TGTGCCAGCGGGAGAGAAAAACTGTTTTTT

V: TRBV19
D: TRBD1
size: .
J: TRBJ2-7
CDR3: CASDYRGEQYF
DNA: TGTGCCAGTGATTACAGGGGCGAGCAGTACTTC

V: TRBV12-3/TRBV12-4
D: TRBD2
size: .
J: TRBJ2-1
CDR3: CASSPLAGPRSSYNEQFF
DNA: TGTGCCAGCAGTCCGCTAGCGGGTCCCAGGAGCTCCTACAATGAGCAGTTCTTC

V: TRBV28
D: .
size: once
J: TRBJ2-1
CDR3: CASSSLFSYEQFF
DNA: TGTGCCAGCAGTTCCCTATTCTCCTACGAGCAGTTCTTC

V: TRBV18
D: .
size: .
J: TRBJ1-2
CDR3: CASSPSVAFNYGYTF
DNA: TGTGCCAGCTCACCCTCCGTGGCCTTCAACTATGGCTACACCTTC

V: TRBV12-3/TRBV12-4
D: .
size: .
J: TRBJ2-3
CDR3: CASSPRGGGDTQYF
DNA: TGTGCCAGCAGCCCTAGGGGGGGAGGGGATACGCAGTATTTT

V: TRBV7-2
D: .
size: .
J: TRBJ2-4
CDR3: CASSLVGGSGNIQYF
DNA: TGTGCCAGCAGCTTAGTAGGGGGTTCGGGAAACATTCAGTACTTC

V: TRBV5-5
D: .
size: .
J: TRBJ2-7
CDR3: CASSPVTGARYEQYF
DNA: TGTGCCAGCAGCCCCGTCACCGGGGCGCGCTACGAGCAGTACTTC

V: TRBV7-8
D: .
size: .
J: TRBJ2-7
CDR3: CASSPWAGPYNEQYF
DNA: TGTGCCAGCAGCCCTTGGGCAGGACCATACAATGAGCAGTACTTC

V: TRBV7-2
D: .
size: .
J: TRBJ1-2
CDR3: CASSLTVGGGYTF
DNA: TGTGCCAGCAGCTTAACGGTCGGGGGTGGCTACACCTTC

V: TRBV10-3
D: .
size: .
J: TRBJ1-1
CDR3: CAISPFGRGGPEAFF
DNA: TGTGCCATCAGTCCCTTTGGACGGGGGGGGCCTGAAGCTTTCTTT

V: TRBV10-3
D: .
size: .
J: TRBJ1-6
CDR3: CAISVRDNNSPLHF
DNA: TGTGCCATCAGTGTAAGGGACAATAATTCACCCCTCCACTTT

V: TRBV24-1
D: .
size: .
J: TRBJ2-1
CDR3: CATSDPNRNEQFF
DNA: TGTGCCACCAGTGACCCAAACAGAAATGAGCAGTTCTTC

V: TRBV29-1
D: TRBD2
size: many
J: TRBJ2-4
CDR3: CSVATSGGIAKNIQYF
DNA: TGCAGCGTTGCAACTAGCGGGGGGATAGCCAAAAACATTCAGTACTTC

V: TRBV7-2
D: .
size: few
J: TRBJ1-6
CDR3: CASSFGGSRNSPLHF
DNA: TGTGCCAGCAGCTTCGGGGGCTCGAGGAATTCACCCCTCCACTTT

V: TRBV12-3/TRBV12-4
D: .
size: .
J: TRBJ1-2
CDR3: CASSLVAGWSGYTF
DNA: TGTGCCAGCAGTTTAGTGGCAGGGTGGAGTGGCTACACCTTC

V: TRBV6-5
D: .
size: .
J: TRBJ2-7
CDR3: CASSYTGDWLSEQYF
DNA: TGTGCCAGCAGTTACACCGGGGATTGGCTATCCGAGCAGTACTTC

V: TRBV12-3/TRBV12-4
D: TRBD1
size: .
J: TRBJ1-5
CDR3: CASRRGQTNSRGNQPQHF
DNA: TGTGCCAGCAGGCGGGGACAGACGAATAGCAGGGGCAATCAGCCCCAGCATTTT

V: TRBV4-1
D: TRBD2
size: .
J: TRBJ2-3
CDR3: CASSSPLAGDTQYF
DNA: TGCGCCAGCAGCTCCCCACTAGCGGGGGATACGCAGTATTTT

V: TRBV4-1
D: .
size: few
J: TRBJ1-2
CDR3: CASSPIGRGHKDYGYTF
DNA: TGCGCCAGCAGCCCTATCGGACGGGGGCATAAAGATTATGGCTACACCTTC

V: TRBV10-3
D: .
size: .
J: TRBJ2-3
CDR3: CATTRAGSTDTQYF
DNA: TGTGCCACCACCCGGGCAGGCAGCACAGATACGCAGTATTTT

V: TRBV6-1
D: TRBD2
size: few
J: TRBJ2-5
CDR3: CASSAGTSGQETQYF
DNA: TGTGCCAGCAGTGCCGGGACTAGCGGGCAAGAGACCCAGTACTTC

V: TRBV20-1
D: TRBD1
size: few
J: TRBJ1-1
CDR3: CSAPGQGLMNTEAFF
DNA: TGCAGTGCCCCCGGACAGGGGCTAATGAACACTGAAGCTTTCTTT

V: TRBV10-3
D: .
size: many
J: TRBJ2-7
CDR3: CAISPGLLSSSYEQYF
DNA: TGTGCCATCAGCCCGGGACTCCTATCTAGCTCCTACGAGCAGTACTTC

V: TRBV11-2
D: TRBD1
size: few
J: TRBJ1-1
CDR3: CASSFRPGQGTEAFF
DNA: TGTGCCAGCAGCTTTAGACCGGGACAGGGCACTGAAGCTTTCTTT